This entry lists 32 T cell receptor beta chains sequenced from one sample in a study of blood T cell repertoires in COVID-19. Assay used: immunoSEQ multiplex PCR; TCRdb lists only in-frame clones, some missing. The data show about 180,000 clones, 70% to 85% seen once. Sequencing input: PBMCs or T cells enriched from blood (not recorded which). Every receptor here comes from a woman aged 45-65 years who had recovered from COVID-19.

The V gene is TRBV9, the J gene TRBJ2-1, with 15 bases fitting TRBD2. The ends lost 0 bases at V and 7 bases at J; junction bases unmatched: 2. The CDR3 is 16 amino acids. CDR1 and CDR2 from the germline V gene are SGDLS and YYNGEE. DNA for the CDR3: TGTGCCAGCAGCGTAGGGGGGACTAGCGGGAGGAATGAGCAGTTCTTC. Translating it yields CASSVGGTSGRNEQFF.

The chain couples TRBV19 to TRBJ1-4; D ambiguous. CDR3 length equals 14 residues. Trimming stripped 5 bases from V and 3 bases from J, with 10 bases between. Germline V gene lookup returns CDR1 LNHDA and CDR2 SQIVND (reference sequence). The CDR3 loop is CASSAREPNEKLFF. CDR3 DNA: TGTGCCAGTAGTGCCCGGGAACCTAATGAAAAACTGTTTTTT.

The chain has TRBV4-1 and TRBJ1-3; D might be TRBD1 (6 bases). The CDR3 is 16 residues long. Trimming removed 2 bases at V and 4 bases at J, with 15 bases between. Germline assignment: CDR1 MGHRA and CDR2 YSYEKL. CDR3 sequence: CASSQRGAAGGNTIYF. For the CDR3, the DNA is TGCGCCAGCAGCCAAAGGGGGGCAGCGGGGGGAAACACCATATATTTT.

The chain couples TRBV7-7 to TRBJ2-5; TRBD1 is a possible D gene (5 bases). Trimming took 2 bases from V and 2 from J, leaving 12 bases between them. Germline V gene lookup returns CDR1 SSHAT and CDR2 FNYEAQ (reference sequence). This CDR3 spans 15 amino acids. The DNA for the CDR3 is TGTGCCAGCAGCTTATCTCAGGGTACTCAAGAGACCCAGTACTTC. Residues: CASSLSQGTQETQYF.

CDR3 nucleotides: TGTGCCAGTAGAAAGGACAGGGTTAGGAATCAGCCCCAGCATTTT. Translated, it gives CASRKDRVRNQPQHF. The chain uses TRBV19 and TRBJ1-5, with 8 bases that match TRBD1. This CDR3 contains 15 residues. Per the germline V gene, CDR1 is LNHDA and CDR2 is SQIVND (reference sequence). V lost 6 bases, J lost 4 bases, and 8 bases stayed unmatched.

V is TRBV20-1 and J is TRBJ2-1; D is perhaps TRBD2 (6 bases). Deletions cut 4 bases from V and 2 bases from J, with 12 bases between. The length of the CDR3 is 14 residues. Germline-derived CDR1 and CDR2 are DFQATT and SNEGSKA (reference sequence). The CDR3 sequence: CSATEGTAYNEQFF. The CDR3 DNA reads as TGCAGTGCTACTGAGGGGACTGCCTACAATGAGCAGTTCTTC.

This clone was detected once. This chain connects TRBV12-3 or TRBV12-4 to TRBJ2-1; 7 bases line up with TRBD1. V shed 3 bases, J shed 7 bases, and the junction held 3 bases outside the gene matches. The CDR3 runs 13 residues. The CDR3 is CASSLTGFNEQFF. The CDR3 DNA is TGTGCCAGCAGTTTGACAGGGTTTAATGAGCAGTTCTTC.

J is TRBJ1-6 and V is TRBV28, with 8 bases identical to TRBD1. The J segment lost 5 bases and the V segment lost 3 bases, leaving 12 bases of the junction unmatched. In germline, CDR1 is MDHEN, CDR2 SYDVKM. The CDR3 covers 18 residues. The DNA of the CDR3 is TGTGCCAGCAGTTTCGGCGGTTGGGGGACAGGTCATAATTCACCCCTCCACTTT. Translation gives CASSFGGWGTGHNSPLHF.

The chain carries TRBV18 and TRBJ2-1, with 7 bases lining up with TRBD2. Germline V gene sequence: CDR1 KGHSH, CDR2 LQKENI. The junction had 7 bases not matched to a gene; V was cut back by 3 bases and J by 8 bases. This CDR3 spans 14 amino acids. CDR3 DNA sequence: TGTGCCAGCTCACCGGCGGGAGAGGCGCATGAGCAGTTCTTC. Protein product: CASSPAGEAHEQFF.

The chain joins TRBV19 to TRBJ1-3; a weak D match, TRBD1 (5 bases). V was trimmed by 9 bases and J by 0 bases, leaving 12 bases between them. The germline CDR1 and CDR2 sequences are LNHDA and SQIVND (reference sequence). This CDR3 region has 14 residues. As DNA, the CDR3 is TGTGCCAGCACCCAGGGTTACTCTGGAAACACCATATATTTT. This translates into CASTQGYSGNTIYF.

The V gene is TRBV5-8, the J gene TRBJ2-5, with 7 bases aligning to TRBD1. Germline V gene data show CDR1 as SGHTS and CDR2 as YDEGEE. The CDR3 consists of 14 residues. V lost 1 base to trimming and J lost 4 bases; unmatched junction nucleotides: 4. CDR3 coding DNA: TGTGCCAGCAGCTTGAACAGGGGTGCAGAGACCCAGTACTTC. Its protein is CASSLNRGAETQYF. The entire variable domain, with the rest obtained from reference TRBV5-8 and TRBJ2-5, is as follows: EAGVTQSPTHLIKTRGQQATLRCSPISGHTSVYWYQQALGLGLQFLLWYDEGEERNRGNFPPRFSGRQFPNYSSELNVNALELEDSALYLCASSLNRGAETQYFGPGTRLLVL.

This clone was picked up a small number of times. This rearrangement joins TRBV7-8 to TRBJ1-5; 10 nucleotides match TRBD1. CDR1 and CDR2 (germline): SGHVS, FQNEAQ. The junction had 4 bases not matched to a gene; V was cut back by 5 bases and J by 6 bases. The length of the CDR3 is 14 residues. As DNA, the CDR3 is TGTGCCAGCAGCCGGGACAGGGGAATTCAGCCCCAGCATTTT. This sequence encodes CASSRDRGIQPQHF.

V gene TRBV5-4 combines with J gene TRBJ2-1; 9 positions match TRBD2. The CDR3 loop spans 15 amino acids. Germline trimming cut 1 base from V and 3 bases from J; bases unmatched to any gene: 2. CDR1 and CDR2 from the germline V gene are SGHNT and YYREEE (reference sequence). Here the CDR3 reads CASSLSSGNYNEQFF. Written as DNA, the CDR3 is TGTGCCAGCAGCTTGTCTAGCGGGAACTACAATGAGCAGTTCTTC.

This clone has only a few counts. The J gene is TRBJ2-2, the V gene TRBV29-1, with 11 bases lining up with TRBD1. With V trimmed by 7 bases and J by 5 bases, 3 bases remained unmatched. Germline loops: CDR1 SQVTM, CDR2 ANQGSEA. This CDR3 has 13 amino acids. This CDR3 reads CSGTGGFTGELFF. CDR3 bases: TGCAGCGGGACAGGGGGCTTTACCGGGGAGCTGTTTTTT.

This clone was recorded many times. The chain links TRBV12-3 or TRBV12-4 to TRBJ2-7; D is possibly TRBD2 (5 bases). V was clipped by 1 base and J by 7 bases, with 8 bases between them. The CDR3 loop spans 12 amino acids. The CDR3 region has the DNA TGTGCCAGCAGTTTAGAGCGGAAGGAGCAGTACTTC. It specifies CASSLERKEQYF.

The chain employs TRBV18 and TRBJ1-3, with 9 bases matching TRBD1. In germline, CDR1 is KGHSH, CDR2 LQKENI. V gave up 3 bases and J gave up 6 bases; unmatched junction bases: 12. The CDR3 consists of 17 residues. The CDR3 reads CASSPPNPRTGVNTIYF. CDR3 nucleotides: TGTGCCAGCTCACCGCCCAACCCGAGGACAGGGGTAAACACCATATATTTT. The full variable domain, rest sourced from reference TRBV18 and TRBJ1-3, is NAGVMQNPRHLVRRRGQEARLRCSPMKGHSHVYWYRQLPEEGLKFMVYLQKENIIDESGMPKERFSAEFPKEGPSILRIQQVVRGDSAAYFCASSPPNPRTGVNTIYFGEGSWLTVV.

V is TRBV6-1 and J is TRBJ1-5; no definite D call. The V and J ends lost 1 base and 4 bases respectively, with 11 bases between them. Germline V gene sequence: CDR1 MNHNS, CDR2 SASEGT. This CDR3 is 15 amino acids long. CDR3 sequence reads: CASSEGTGKNQPQHF. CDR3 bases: TGTGCCAGCAGTGAAGGCACCGGGAAGAATCAGCCCCAGCATTTT.

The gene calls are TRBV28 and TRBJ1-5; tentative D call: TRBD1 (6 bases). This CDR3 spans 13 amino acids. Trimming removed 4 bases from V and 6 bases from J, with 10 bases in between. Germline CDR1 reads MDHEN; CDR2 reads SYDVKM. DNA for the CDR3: TGTGCCAGCAGTTCAGGGGTGGGTCAGCCCCAGCATTTT. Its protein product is CASSSGVGQPQHF.

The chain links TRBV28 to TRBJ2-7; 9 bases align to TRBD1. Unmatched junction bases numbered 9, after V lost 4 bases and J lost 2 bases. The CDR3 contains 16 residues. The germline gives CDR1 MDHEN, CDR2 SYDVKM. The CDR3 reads CASSSLGQGYAYEQYF. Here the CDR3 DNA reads TGTGCCAGCAGTTCCCTCGGACAGGGGTATGCCTACGAGCAGTACTTC.

The DNA of the CDR3 is TGTGCCAGCAGCTTAGAAATCTCCAGGGGCAATGAGCAGTTCTTC. It translates to CASSLEISRGNEQFF. The V gene is TRBV7-2, the J gene TRBJ2-1; tentative D call: TRBD1 (6 bases). The CDR3 contains 15 residues. Between the trimmed V and J ends, which lost 1 base and 6 bases, there was a span of 13 bases. CDR1 is SGHTA and CDR2 is FQGNSA in the germline V gene.

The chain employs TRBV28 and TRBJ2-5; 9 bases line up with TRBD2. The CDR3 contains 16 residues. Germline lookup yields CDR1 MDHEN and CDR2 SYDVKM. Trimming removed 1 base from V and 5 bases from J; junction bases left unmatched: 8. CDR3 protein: CASSLYGQREVETQYF. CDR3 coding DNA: TGTGCCAGCAGTTTATATGGCCAGCGGGAGGTGGAGACCCAGTACTTC.

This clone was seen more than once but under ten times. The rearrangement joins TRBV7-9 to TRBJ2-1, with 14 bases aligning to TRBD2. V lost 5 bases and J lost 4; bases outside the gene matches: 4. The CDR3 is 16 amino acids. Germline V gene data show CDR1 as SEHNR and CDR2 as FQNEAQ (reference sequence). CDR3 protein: CASSQGLAGAYNEQFF. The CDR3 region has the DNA TGTGCCAGCAGCCAGGGACTAGCGGGAGCGTACAATGAGCAGTTCTTC.

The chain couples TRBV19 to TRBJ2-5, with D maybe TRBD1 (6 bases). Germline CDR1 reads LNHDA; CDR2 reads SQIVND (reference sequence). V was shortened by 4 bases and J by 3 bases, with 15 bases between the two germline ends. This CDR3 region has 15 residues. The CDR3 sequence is CASSTGTSRKETQYF. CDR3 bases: TGTGCCAGTAGTACCGGGACAAGTCGCAAAGAGACCCAGTACTTC.

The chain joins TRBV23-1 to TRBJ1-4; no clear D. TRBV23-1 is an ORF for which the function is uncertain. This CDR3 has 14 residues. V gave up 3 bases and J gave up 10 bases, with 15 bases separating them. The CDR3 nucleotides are TGCGCCAGCAGTCATCACAATTTTTCGGGAAAACTGTTTTTT. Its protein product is CASSHHNFSGKLFF.

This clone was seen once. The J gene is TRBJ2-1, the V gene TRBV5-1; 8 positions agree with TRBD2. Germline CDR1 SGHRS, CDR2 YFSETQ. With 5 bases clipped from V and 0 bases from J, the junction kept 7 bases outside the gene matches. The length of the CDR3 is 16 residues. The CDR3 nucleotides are TGCGCCAGCAGTAGACGGGAGGGGAGCTCCTACAATGAGCAGTTCTTC. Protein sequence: CASSRREGSSYNEQFF.

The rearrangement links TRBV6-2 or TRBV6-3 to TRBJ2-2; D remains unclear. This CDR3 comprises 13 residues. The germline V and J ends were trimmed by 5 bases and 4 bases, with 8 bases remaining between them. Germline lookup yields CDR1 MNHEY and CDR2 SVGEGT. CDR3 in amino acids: CASSPGFTGELFF. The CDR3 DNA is TGTGCCAGCAGTCCGGGTTTCACCGGGGAGCTGTTTTTT.

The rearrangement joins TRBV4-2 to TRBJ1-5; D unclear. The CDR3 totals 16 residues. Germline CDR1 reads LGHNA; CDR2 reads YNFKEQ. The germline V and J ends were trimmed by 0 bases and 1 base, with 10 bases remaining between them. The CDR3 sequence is CASSQESSLSNQPQHF. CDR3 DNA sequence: TGTGCCAGCAGCCAAGAATCGAGTTTGAGCAATCAGCCCCAGCATTTT.

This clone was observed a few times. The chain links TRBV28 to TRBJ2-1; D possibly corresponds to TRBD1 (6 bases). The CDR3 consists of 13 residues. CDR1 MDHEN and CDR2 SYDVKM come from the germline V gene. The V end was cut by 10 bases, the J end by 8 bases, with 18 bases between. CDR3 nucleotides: TGTGCCACCTTTGGGGGCATATTCGATGAGCAGTTCTTC. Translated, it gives CATFGGIFDEQFF.

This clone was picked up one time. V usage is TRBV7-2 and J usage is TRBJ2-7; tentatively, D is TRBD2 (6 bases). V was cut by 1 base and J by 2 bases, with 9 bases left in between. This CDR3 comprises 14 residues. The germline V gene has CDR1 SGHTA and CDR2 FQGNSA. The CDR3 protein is CASSLGWGAYEQYF. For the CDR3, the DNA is TGTGCCAGCAGCTTAGGATGGGGGGCCTACGAGCAGTACTTC.

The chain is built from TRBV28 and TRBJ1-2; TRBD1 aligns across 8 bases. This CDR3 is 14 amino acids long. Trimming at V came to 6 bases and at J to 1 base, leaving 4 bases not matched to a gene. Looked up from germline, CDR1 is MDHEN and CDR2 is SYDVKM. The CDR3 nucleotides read TGTGCCAGCAGGGTGACAGGGGATAACTATGGCTACACCTTC. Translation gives CASRVTGDNYGYTF.

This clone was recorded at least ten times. The CDR3 loop reads CASSTTGTGGFEQYF. The CDR3 nucleotides are TGTGCCAGTAGTACAACCGGGACAGGGGGTTTCGAGCAGTACTTC. The rearrangement links TRBV19 to TRBJ2-7; 11 bases fit TRBD1. From germline, CDR1 is LNHDA and CDR2 SQIVND (reference sequence). Germline trimming cut 4 bases from V and 6 bases from J; bases unmatched to any gene: 8. The CDR3 totals 15 residues.

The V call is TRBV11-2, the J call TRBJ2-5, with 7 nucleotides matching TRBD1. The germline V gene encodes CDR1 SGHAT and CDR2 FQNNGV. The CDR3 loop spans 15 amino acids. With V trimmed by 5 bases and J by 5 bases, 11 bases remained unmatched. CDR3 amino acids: CASSPRMTGRETQYF. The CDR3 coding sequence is TGTGCCAGCAGCCCCAGAATGACAGGGCGGGAGACCCAGTACTTC.